These 17 T cell receptor beta chains originate from one sample sequenced in a study of blood T cell repertoires in COVID-19. Only in-frame clones appear in the TCRdb table, and some are missing; sequencing was by immunoSEQ multiplex PCR. In the table there are more than 350,000 clones, around 89% of which are singletons. The specimen sequenced was peripheral blood. These receptor sequences come from a woman aged 30 to 39 with COVID-19, enrolled during active disease.

The J gene is TRBJ1-1, the V gene TRBV28; D remains unclear. Germline lookup yields CDR1 MDHEN and CDR2 SYDVKM. Trimming removed 8 bases at V and 2 bases at J, with 15 bases between. The CDR3 runs 14 residues. DNA for the CDR3: TGTGCCAGCGGTTCTCGTGCGCTAAACACTGAAGCTTTCTTT. Encoded protein: CASGSRALNTEAFF.

The rearrangement joins TRBV7-6 to TRBJ2-3; TRBD2 aligns across 15 bases. After removal of 5 bases from V and 3 bases from J, the junction contained 15 bases not matched to a gene. This CDR3 contains 20 residues. Germline V CDR1 and CDR2: SGHVS, FNYEAQ. CDR3 DNA: TGTGCCAGCAGCATTCCCCGCGACGGACTAGCGGGAGGGGCAACAGATACGCAGTATTTT. This gives the protein CASSIPRDGLAGGATDTQYF.

The rearrangement links TRBV4-3 to TRBJ2-1; D is unresolved. Germline V gene data show CDR1 as LGHNA and CDR2 as YSLEER. This CDR3 comprises 13 residues. Trimming stripped 0 bases from V and 8 bases from J, with 8 bases between. CDR3 region: CASSQEALDEQFF. DNA for the CDR3: TGCGCCAGCAGCCAAGAGGCCCTCGATGAGCAGTTCTTC.

V and J are TRBV28 and TRBJ2-3; maybe TRBD1 (5 bases). Trimming left V 3 bases short and J 2 bases short, with 12 bases between. Germline CDR1 reads MDHEN; CDR2 reads SYDVKM. CDR3 length: 15 amino acids. CDR3 in amino acids: CASSFPQGITDTQYF. CDR3 in DNA: TGTGCCAGCAGTTTCCCGCAGGGAATCACAGATACGCAGTATTTT.

The rearrangement links TRBV19 to TRBJ1-5; D not certain. Trimming pared 0 bases from V and 4 bases from J, leaving 10 bases between. Germline V lookup: CDR1 LNHDA, CDR2 SQIVND (reference sequence). The CDR3 loop spans 15 amino acids. As DNA, the CDR3 is TGTGCCAGTAGTATAGAAGCGGCAGCTAATCAGCCCCAGCATTTT. It codes for CASSIEAAANQPQHF.

V and J are TRBV2 and TRBJ1-2; 8 bases are a match to TRBD1. Germline CDR1 and CDR2: SNHLY and FYNNEI. The V gene end was trimmed by 5 bases and the J gene end by 3 bases; junction bases not matched to a gene: 11. The CDR3 is 16 residues long. For the CDR3, the DNA is TGTGCCAGCAGTCAAATCTTGCCGGGACAGGACTATGGCTACACCTTC. Translation: CASSQILPGQDYGYTF.

The table lists this clone with a count of one. The genes are TRBV3-1 (or the pseudogene TRBV3-2) and TRBJ2-7, with 9 bases identical to TRBD2. J lost 2 bases, V lost 6 bases, and 8 bases had no gene match. CDR1 LGHDT and CDR2 YNNKEL come from the germline V gene (reference sequence). The CDR3 length is 15 residues. Here the CDR3 reads CASSASAGGTYEQYF. The CDR3 DNA reads TGTGCCAGCAGTGCCTCAGCGGGGGGCACCTACGAGCAGTACTTC.

The chain combines TRBV5-4 with TRBJ2-3; either TRBD1 or TRBD2 may supply D (5 bases each). The CDR3 is made up of 15 amino acids. Germline V lookup: CDR1 SGHNT, CDR2 YYREEE (reference sequence). V was clipped by 4 bases and J by 5 bases, with 17 bases between them. The CDR3 coding sequence is TGTGCCAGCAGCCTGGGGCGGGCACCAGGAGATACGCAGTATTTT. It translates to CASSLGRAPGDTQYF.

This clone was seen a few times. The CDR3 loop reads CASSHMRDSVIEQFF. The CDR3 nucleotides read TGTGCCAGCAGCCATATGCGGGACTCGGTAATTGAGCAGTTCTTC. The chain employs TRBV14 and TRBJ2-1; tentative D call: TRBD2 (6 bases). Trimming shortened V by 3 bases and J by 9 bases, and 18 bases separated the two germline ends. The CDR3 is made up of 15 amino acids. Germline lookup yields CDR1 SGHDN and CDR2 FVKESK.

The chain employs TRBV6-2 or TRBV6-3 and TRBJ2-2, with D maybe TRBD1 (6 bases). With 2 bases removed from V and 6 bases from J, the gap between germline ends came to 13 bases. Germline loops: CDR1 MNHEY, CDR2 SVGEGT. This CDR3 has 15 residues. Here the CDR3 reads CASSYEGVVAGELFF. Here the CDR3 DNA reads TGTGCCAGCAGTTACGAGGGGGTGGTGGCCGGGGAGCTGTTTTTT.

This rearrangement joins TRBV12-5 to TRBJ2-2, with D possibly TRBD1 on 6 matching bases. V was cut by 7 bases and J by 6 bases, with 24 bases left in between. The CDR3 consists of 17 residues. Per the germline V gene, CDR1 is LGHNT and CDR2 is FRNRAP. The CDR3 is CASAVWVITGSPGELFF. The CDR3 DNA is TGTGCTAGTGCGGTTTGGGTTATTACAGGGAGCCCCGGGGAGCTGTTTTTT.

V is TRBV6-2 or TRBV6-3 and J is TRBJ1-5; tentatively, D is TRBD1 (5 bases). The germline V and J ends were trimmed by 0 bases and 1 base, with 19 bases remaining between them. Germline CDR1 is MNHEY and CDR2 is SVGEGT. This CDR3 is 19 amino acids long. Here the CDR3 reads CASSYSSQQSGVSNQPQHF. In nucleotides, the CDR3 is TGTGCCAGCAGTTACTCCTCACAGCAGTCGGGGGTAAGCAATCAGCCCCAGCATTTT.

This clone was detected a few times. The chain joins TRBV5-1 to TRBJ1-5; D is undetermined. Germline V gene data show CDR1 as SGHRS and CDR2 as YFSETQ. The CDR3 contains 16 residues. Trimming shortened V by 4 bases and J by 8 bases, and 22 bases separated the two germline ends. CDR3 sequence reads: CASSPEITGGLEPQHF. The CDR3 bases are TGCGCCAGCAGCCCAGAGATCACGGGAGGTTTGGAGCCCCAGCATTTT.

The V call is TRBV6-4, the J call TRBJ1-1, with a tentative D call TRBD1 (5 bases). CDR3 length equals 13 residues. Trimming left V 5 bases short and J 0 bases short, with 7 bases between. Per germline, CDR1 MRHNA and CDR2 SNTAGT. The CDR3: CASSTQVNTEAFF. CDR3 DNA: TGTGCCAGCAGTACACAGGTGAACACTGAAGCTTTCTTT.

This chain connects TRBV27 to TRBJ1-2, with 10 bases aligning to TRBD1. J gave up 8 bases and V 3 bases, and 6 bases lay outside the gene matches. The CDR3 has 14 residues. Germline CDR1 reads MNHEY; CDR2 reads SMNVEV (reference sequence). CDR3 DNA sequence: TGTGCCAGCAGTTTGACAGGGGGCGCGTTGGGCTACACCTTC. Its translation is CASSLTGGALGYTF.

This clone was recorded a few times. The rearrangement uses TRBV18 and TRBJ1-4; possible D gene TRBD1, 5 bases. Germline CDR1 and CDR2: KGHSH and LQKENI. The CDR3 sequence is 14 residues long. The V end was cut by 4 bases, the J end by 4 bases, with 10 bases between. The CDR3 is CASSQGQDNEKLFF. In nucleotides, the CDR3 is TGTGCCAGCTCACAAGGACAAGATAATGAAAAACTGTTTTTT.

The chain recombines TRBV7-2 with TRBJ2-7; D is unresolved. The CDR3 contains 14 residues. V lost 5 bases and J lost 6, with 17 bases in between. Germline V CDR1 and CDR2: SGHTA, FQGNSA. This CDR3 is CASSPRSIISEQYF. As DNA, the CDR3 is TGTGCCAGCAGCCCGCGATCGATAATAAGCGAGCAGTACTTC.